The TCR beta chain described here comes from a study of molecular identifiers for immune sequencing clone quantification. Researchers sorted naive CD8 T cells as cells that were CD8+CD4-CCR7+CD45RA+. Overall study findings and caveats: Highly expanded clones may be undercounted when identical TCR molecules share barcodes.

There are a few counts of this clonotype. Its antigen remains unknown. Per germline, CDR1 SEHNR and CDR2 FQNEAQ (reference sequence). The CDR3 is made up of 15 amino acids. Unmatched junction bases numbered 8, after V lost 1 base and J lost 11 bases. TCRdb reprocessed the PCR reads via MiXCR and lists one record per CDR3 protein. The sample includes some 580,000 distinct CDR3 sequences, around 25% of them seen just once. This TCR derives from a human donor in good health. Some libraries in this study had Jurkat cell RNA spiked in. The chain is built from TRBV7-9 and TRBJ1-6; 7 bases map to TRBD1. The specimen sequenced was naive CD8+ T cells from blood, with Jurkat cell RNA spiked in. Described subset: FACS-sorted CD8+CD4-CCR7+CD45RA+ naive T cells. Written as DNA, the CDR3 is TGTGCCAGCAGCTTAGGACAGGGTAGTTACCCACCCCTCCACTTT. Translated: CASSLGQGSYPPLHF.